This T cell receptor (beta chain) was sequenced for a study of PD-L1 blockade in urothelial cancer. Study as a whole: At some point between 2014 and 2016 therapy began: atezolizumab 1,200 mg intravenously every 3 weeks. Blood drawn 3 weeks (second dose) and 6 weeks after treatment start was analyzed. In the patient group, about 85% of the roughly 29 were males with bladder-origin urothelial cancer.

Time point indicated: peripheral blood 6 weeks after treatment start. Individual patients had between 1 and 8 samples, taken pretreatment and on-treatment. Clones were read by immunoSEQ multiplex PCR, and TCRdb kept only the in-frame ones, dropping some. The sample yields tens of thousands of clones, 70% to 85% seen once. J lost 2 bases, V lost 7 bases, and 4 bases had no gene match. CDR3 length: 15 residues. CDR1 is SGHAT, CDR2 FQDESV, per germline (reference sequence). This sample comprised PBMCs, obtained around atezolizumab (anti-PD-L1) treatment. The source of this sequence is a man aged 50 or older with urothelial cancer. The rearrangement links TRBV11-1 to TRBJ2-6; 8 bases match TRBD2. CDR3 in amino acids: CASNRGGAGANVLTF. The CDR3 DNA is TGTGCCAGCAACCGGGGGGGGGCTGGGGCCAACGTCCTGACTTTC.